This T cell receptor (beta chain) was sequenced in a study of cytomegalovirus exposure and HLA in healthy donors. Study in general: A later analysis reported the 120 or so validation repertoires used the same platform as the approximately 700 first-cohort repertoires. Study-level findings and limits: Confirmation was obtained in vitro that a few CMV-associated chains are specific for CMV antigens. Usually a TCR sequence was rare, but some public TCRs were found in many donors.

TCRdb keeps only in-frame clones here, not all; method: immunoSEQ multiplex PCR. The sample records about 120,000 clones, 95% to 97% being singletons. Points on this clone: Its antigen is unidentified.

The V gene end was trimmed by 3 bases and the J gene end by 7 bases; junction bases not matched to a gene: 3. The CDR3 covers 14 residues. Per germline, CDR1 MDHEN and CDR2 SYDVKM. Donors came from a validation cohort of over a hundred subjects, distinct from the first 666-subject cohort. Sequencing was carried out using PBMCs. J is TRBJ1-2 and V is TRBV28; 12 bases are shared with TRBD1. This clonotype originated in a man between 18 and 29 years old in good health and CMV-seronegative. The CDR3 DNA sequence: TGTGCCAGCAGTTTCGGGACAGGGGGCCGTGGCTACACCTTC. Translating gives CASSFGTGGRGYTF.